Listed below are T cell receptor beta chains from one sample, sequenced in a study of cytomegalovirus exposure and HLA in healthy donors. Using immunoSEQ multiplex PCR, the repertoire was profiled, and TCRdb retains in-frame clones only, with some absent. Counted here are 150,000 to 200,000 clones, 76% occurring once; the ten biggest clones make up less than 2.5%. What was sequenced was PBMCs. The receptors come from a woman aged 25 to 39 in good health and CMV-seropositive. CDR3s include the opening cysteine and the closing phenylalanine or tryptophan. The D gene is left open where the match is weak. A clone size is listed for some rows: how often the clone was seen (once, few, many), or a class if it is expanded.

.	TRBV4-1	.	TRBJ1-3	CASSQGSGSGNTIYF	TGCGCCAGCAGCCAAGGGTCAGGCTCTGGAAACACCATATATTTT
TRBD1	TRBV6-5	.	TRBJ2-5	CASSDRVEETQYF	TGTGCCAGCAGCGACAGGGTCGAGGAGACCCAGTACTTC
.	TRBV7-8	.	TRBJ1-6	CASSLFSPSEGSPLHF	TGTGCCAGCAGCTTATTTTCCCCCTCGGAGGGTTCACCCCTCCACTTT
TRBD1	TRBV7-9	few	TRBJ1-1	CASSSSDRGNTEAFF	TGTGCCAGCAGCTCCTCCGACAGGGGGAACACTGAAGCTTTCTTT
TRBD1	TRBV2	.	TRBJ2-1	CASTRGQDSYNEQFF	TGTGCCAGCACCAGAGGACAGGACTCCTACAATGAGCAGTTCTTC
TRBD1	TRBV28	.	TRBJ1-1	CASSLGQLNTEAFF	TGTGCCAGCAGTTTGGGACAGTTGAACACTGAAGCTTTCTTT
.	TRBV7-2	.	TRBJ1-2	CASSLREGTYGYTF	TGTGCCAGCAGCTTACGGGAAGGTACCTATGGCTACACCTTC
.	TRBV4-1	.	TRBJ2-5	CASSQGQGIQETQYF	TGCGCCAGCAGCCAAGGTCAGGGGATCCAAGAGACCCAGTACTTC
TRBD2	TRBV9	.	TRBJ2-2	CASSVRGDTGELFF	TGTGCCAGCAGCGTACGGGGGGACACCGGGGAGCTGTTTTTT
TRBD1	TRBV4-1	.	TRBJ2-2	CASSRGQGVTGELFF	TGCGCCAGCAGCCGAGGACAGGGGGTAACCGGGGAGCTGTTTTTT
TRBD1	TRBV5-5	.	TRBJ2-7	CASSPGTGFYEQYF	TGTGCCAGCAGCCCCGGGACAGGCTTCTACGAGCAGTACTTC
.	TRBV5-1	.	TRBJ2-7	CASSLMGAAYEQYF	TGCGCCAGCAGCTTGATGGGGGCGGCCTACGAGCAGTACTTC
TRBD1	TRBV6-5	.	TRBJ2-7	CASSSERQGGYEQYF	TGTGCCAGCAGTTCCGAACGACAGGGGGGGTACGAGCAGTACTTC
TRBD1	TRBV4-3	.	TRBJ1-5	CASSQDHRGERPNQPQHF	TGCGCCAGCAGCCAAGACCACAGGGGCGAGCGACCCAATCAGCCCCAGCATTTT
.	TRBV6-5	.	TRBJ2-7	CASRGGGRNYEQYF	TGTGCCAGCCGGGGAGGGGGACGGAACTACGAGCAGTACTTC
.	TRBV11-2	few	TRBJ1-1	CASSLDRNTEAFF	TGTGCCAGCAGCTTAGACAGGAACACTGAAGCTTTCTTT
TRBD1	TRBV2	.	TRBJ2-7	CASSDTTGTSYEQYF	TGTGCCAGCAGTGATACGACAGGGACATCCTACGAGCAGTACTTC
TRBD1	TRBV19	.	TRBJ2-3	CASTSRQGPRPDTQYF	TGTGCCAGTACCTCCCGACAGGGGCCTCGTCCAGATACGCAGTATTTT
TRBD2	TRBV10-3	.	TRBJ2-3	CAISESQRGGRRTDTQYF	TGTGCCATCAGTGAGTCCCAGCGGGGGGGTCGGCGCACAGATACGCAGTATTTT
TRBD1	TRBV27	few	TRBJ1-4	CASSLRQGVNEKLFF	TGTGCCAGCAGCCTACGACAGGGGGTGAATGAAAAACTGTTTTTT
TRBD2	TRBV11-3	.	TRBJ2-7	CASSSGGGLSYEQYF	TGTGCCAGCAGCTCCGGGGGGGGCCTTTCCTACGAGCAGTACTTC
TRBD1	TRBV4-2	.	TRBJ1-1	CASSLGQGRGTEAFF	TGTGCCAGCAGCCTGGGACAGGGGAGAGGCACTGAAGCTTTCTTT
.	TRBV6-6	.	TRBJ2-1	CASSSWGEEQFF	TGTGCCAGCAGTTCCTGGGGGGAGGAGCAGTTCTTC
.	TRBV11-2	.	TRBJ2-7	CASSELTTNSYEQYF	TGTGCCAGCAGCGAATTGACTACGAACTCCTACGAGCAGTACTTC
.	TRBV7-2	.	TRBJ1-3	CASSPQGPSSGNTIYF	TGTGCCAGCAGCCCCCAGGGGCCGAGCTCTGGAAACACCATATATTTT
TRBD2	TRBV2	.	TRBJ2-4	CASSGPSGGDPRKNIQYF	TGTGCCAGCAGTGGACCTAGCGGGGGGGACCCGCGGAAAAACATTCAGTACTTC
.	TRBV18	.	TRBJ1-1	CASSPSGDEAFF	TGTGCCAGCTCACCATCGGGGGATGAAGCTTTCTTT